The text below deals with one T cell receptor (beta chain). Germline loops: CDR1 MRHNA, CDR2 SNTAGT. With V trimmed by 2 bases and J by 3 bases, 4 bases remained unmatched. The CDR3 spans 15 residues. The data were taken from a study of cytotoxic CD8 clonotypes in ibrutinib-treated CLL. The data were produced by immunoSEQ multiplex PCR, yet TCRdb's version contains in-frame clones alone and is incomplete. The repertoire has about 140,000 clones, approximately 77% of them found once; the top ten carry less than 30%. V is TRBV6-4 and J is TRBJ2-1; 7 positions match TRBD1. This clonotype originated in a human donor with chronic lymphocytic leukemia. The material sequenced was PBMCs, taken after 12 months of ibrutinib treatment. CDR3 nucleotides: TGTGCCAGCAGTGACGCTGGGACAGACTACAATGAGCAGTTCTTC. It encodes CASSDAGTDYNEQFF.